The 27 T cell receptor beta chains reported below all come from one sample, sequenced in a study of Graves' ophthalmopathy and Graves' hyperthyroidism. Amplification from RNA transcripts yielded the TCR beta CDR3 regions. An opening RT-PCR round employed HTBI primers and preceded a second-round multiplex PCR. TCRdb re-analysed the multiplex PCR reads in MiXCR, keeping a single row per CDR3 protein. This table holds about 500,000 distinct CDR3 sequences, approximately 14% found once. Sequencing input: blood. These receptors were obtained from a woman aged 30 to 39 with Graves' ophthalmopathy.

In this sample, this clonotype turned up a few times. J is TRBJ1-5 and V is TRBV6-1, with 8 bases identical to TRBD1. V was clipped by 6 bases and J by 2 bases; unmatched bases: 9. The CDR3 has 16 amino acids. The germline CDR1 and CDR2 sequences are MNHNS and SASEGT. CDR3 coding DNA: TGTGCCAGCAGGCCTATAGGACAGGGCGGCAATCAGCCCCAGCATTTT. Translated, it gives CASRPIGQGGNQPQHF.

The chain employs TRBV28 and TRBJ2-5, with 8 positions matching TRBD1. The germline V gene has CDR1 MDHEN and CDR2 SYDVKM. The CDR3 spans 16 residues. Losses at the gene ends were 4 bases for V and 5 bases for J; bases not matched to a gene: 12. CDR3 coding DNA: TGTGCCAGCAGTTCCCCCAGGGGGCGTGGATACGAGACCCAGTACTTC. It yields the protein CASSSPRGRGYETQYF.

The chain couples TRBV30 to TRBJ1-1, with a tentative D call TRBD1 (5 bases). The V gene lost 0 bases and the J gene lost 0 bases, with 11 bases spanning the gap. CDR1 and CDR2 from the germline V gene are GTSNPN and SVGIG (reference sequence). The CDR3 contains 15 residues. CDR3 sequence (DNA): TGTGCCTGGAGTGTGGGGGGTTCCATGAACACTGAAGCTTTCTTT. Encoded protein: CAWSVGGSMNTEAFF.

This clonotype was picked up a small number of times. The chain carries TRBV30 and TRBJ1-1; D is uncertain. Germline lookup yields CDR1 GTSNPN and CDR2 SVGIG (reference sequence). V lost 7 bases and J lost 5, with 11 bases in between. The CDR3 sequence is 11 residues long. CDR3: CAFSDLTEAFF. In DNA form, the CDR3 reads TGTGCCTTCTCAGACTTAACTGAAGCTTTCTTT.

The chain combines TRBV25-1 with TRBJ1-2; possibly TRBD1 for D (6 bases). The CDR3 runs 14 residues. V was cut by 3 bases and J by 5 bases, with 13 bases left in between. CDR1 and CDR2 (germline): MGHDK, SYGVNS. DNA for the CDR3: TGTGCCAGCAGTGACTTGGCAGGGGCGTATGGCTACACCTTC. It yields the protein CASSDLAGAYGYTF.

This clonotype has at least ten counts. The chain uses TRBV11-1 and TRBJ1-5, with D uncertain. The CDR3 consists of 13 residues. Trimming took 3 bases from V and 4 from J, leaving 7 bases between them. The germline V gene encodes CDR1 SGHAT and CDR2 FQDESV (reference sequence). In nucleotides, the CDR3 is TGTGCCAGCAGCTTGTACCCAAATCAGCCCCAGCATTTT. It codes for CASSLYPNQPQHF. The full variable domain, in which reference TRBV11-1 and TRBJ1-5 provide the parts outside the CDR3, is EAEVAQSPRYKITEKSQAVAFWCDPISGHATLYWYRQILGQGPELLVQFQDESVVDDSQLPKDRFSAERLKGVDSTLKIQPAELGDSAMYLCASSLYPNQPQHFGDGTRLSIL.

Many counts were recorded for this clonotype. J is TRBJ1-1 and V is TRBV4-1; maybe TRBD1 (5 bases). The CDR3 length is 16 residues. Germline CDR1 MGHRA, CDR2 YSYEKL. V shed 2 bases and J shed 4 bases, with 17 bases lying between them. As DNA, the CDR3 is TGCGCCAGCAGCCAAAGGGCAGGGATTTTGGGCACTGAAGCTTTCTTT. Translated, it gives CASSQRAGILGTEAFF.

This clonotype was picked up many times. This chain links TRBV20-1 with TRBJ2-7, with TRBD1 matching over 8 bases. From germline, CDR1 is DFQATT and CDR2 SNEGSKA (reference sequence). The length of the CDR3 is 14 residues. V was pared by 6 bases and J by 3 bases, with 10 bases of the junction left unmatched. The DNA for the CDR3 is TGCAGTGCGAGGGCGGGACAGGAGTACTACGAGCAGTACTTC. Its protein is CSARAGQEYYEQYF.

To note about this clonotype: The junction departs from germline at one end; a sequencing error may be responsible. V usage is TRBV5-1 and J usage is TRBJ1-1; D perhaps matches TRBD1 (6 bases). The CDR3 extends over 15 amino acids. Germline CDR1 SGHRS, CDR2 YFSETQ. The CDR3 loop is CASSLGTVLNSEAFF. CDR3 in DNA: TGCGCCAGCAGCTTGGGGACAGTTCTGAACTCTGAAGCTTTCTTT. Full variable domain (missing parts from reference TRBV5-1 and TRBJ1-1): KAGVTQTPRYLIKTRGQQVTLSCSPISGHRSVSWYQQTPGQGLQFLFEYFSETQRNKGNFPGRFSGRQFSNSRSEMNVSTLELGDSALYLCASSLGTVLNSEAFFGQGTRLTVV.

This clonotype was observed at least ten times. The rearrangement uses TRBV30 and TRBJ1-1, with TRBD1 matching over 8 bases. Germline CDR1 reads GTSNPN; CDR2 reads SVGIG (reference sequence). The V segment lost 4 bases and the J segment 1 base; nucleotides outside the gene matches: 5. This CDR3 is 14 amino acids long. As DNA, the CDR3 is TGTGCCTGGAATAGAGACAGGGGGAACACTGAAGCTTTCTTT. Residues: CAWNRDRGNTEAFF.

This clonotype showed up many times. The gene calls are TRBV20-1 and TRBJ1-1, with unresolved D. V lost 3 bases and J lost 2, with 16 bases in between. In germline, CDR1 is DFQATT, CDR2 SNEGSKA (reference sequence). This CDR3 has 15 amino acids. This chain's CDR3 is CSASSHRRRNTEAFF. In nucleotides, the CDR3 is TGCAGTGCTAGTAGTCACCGTCGTCGTAACACTGAAGCTTTCTTT.

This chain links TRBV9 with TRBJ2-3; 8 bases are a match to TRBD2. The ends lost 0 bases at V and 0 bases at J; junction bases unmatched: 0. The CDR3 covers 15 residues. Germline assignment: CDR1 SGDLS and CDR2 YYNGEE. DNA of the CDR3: TGTGCCAGCAGCGTAGCGGGGGGGAGCACAGATACGCAGTATTTT. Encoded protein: CASSVAGGSTDTQYF.

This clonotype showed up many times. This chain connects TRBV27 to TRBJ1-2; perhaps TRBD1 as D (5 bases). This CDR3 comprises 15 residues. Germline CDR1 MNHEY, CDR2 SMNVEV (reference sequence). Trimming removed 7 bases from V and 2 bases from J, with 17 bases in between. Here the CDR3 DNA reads TGTGCCAGCACCCTTGTGGGGGGGAAAAACTATGGCTACACCTTC. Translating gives CASTLVGGKNYGYTF.

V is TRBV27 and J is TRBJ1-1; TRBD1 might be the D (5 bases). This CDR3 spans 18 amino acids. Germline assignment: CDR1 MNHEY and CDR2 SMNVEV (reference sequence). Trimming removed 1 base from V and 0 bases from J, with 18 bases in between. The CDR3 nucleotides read TGTGCCAGCAGTTTATATCCCCCGGACACACGATTGAACACTGAAGCTTTCTTT. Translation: CASSLYPPDTRLNTEAFF.

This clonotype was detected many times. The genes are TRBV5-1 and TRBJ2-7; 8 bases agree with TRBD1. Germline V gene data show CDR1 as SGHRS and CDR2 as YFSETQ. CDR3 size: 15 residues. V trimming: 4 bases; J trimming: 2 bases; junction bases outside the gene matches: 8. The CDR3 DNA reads TGCGCCAGCAGCGCCGCAGGGGGCACCGCCTACGAGCAGTACTTC. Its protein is CASSAAGGTAYEQYF.

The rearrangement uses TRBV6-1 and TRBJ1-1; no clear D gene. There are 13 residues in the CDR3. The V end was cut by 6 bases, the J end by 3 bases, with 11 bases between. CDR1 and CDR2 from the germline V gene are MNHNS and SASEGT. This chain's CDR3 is CASSPRCDTEAFF. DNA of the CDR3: TGTGCCAGCAGCCCCCGCTGTGACACTGAAGCTTTCTTT.

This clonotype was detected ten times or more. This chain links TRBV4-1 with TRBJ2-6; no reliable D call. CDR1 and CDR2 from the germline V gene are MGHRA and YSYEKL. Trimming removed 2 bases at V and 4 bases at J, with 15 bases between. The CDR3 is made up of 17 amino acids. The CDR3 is CASSQIFAVRGANVLTF. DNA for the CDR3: TGCGCCAGCAGCCAAATCTTCGCAGTGCGAGGGGCCAACGTCCTGACTTTC.

CDR3 nucleotide sequence: TGTGCCACCAGCAGTAATCGGGGCCTCTCTGGAAACACCATATATTTT. It codes for CATSSNRGLSGNTIYF. This chain uses TRBV15 with TRBJ1-3, with D possibly matching TRBD1 (5 bases). CDR1 is LNHNV and CDR2 is YYDKDF in the germline V gene (reference sequence). This CDR3 is built from 16 residues. V shed 3 bases and J shed 0 bases, with 12 bases lying between them.

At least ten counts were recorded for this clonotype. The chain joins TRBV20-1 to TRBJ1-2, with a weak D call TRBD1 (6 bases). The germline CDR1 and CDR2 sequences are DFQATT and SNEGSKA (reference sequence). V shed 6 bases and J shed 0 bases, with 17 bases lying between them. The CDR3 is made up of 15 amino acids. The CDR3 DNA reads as TGCAGTGCCGTATCCCGGGACACAACTAACTATGGCTACACCTTC. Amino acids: CSAVSRDTTNYGYTF.

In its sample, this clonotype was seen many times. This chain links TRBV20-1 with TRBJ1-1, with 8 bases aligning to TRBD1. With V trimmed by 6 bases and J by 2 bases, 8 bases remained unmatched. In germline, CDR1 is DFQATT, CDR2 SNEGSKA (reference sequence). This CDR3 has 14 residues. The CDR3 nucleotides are TGCAGTGCCGGGACAGGTAACCAAAACACTGAAGCTTTCTTT. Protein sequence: CSAGTGNQNTEAFF.

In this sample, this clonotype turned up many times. For the CDR3, the DNA is TGTGCCAGCAGCCTTAGGGACAGGTACGCAGATACGCAGTATTTT. Translating gives CASSLRDRYADTQYF. V and J are TRBV7-2 and TRBJ2-3, with TRBD1 matching over 8 bases. Germline loops: CDR1 SGHTA, CDR2 FQGNSA. V was clipped by 5 bases and J by 4 bases; unmatched bases: 8. The CDR3 totals 15 residues.

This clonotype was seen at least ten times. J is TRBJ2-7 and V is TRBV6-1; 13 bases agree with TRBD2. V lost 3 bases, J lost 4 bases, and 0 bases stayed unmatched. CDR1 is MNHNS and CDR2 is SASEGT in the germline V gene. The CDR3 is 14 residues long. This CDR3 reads CASSEGLAGYEQYF. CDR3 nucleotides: TGTGCCAGCAGTGAGGGACTAGCGGGATACGAGCAGTACTTC.

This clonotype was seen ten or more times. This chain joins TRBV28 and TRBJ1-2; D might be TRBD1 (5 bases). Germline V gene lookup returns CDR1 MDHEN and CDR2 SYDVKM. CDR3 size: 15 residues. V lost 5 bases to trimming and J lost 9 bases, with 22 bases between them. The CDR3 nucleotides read TGTGCCAGCAGTATGGGCAAAGGGGTAGGGAGGAGCTACACCTTC. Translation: CASSMGKGVGRSYTF.

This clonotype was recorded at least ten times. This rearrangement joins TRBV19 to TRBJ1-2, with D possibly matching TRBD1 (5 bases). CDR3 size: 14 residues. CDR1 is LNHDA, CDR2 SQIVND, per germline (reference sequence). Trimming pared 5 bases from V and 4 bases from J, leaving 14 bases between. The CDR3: CASSAARQFYGYTF. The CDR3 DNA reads TGTGCCAGTAGTGCCGCGAGACAGTTCTATGGCTACACCTTC.

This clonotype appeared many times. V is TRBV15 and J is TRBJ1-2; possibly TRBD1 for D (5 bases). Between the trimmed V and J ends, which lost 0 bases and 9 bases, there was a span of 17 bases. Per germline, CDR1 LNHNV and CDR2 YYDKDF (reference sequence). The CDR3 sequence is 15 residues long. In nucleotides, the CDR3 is TGTGCCACCAGCAGAGATCAAGACAGCCCAACCAGCTACACCTTC. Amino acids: CATSRDQDSPTSYTF.

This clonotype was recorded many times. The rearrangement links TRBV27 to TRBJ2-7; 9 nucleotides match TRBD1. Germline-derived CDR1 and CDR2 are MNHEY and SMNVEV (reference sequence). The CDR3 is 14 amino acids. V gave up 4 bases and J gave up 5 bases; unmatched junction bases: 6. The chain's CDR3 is CASSWDRDGDEQYF. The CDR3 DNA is TGTGCCAGCAGTTGGGACAGGGACGGAGACGAGCAGTACTTC.

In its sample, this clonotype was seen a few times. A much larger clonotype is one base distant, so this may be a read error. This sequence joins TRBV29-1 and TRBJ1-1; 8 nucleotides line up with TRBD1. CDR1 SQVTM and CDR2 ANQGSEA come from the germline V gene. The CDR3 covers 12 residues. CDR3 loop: CSVLRGTGEACF. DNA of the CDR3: TGCAGCGTTTTGCGGGGGACAGGAGAAGCTTGCTTT.